The 22 T cell receptor beta chains listed next were all sequenced from one sample in a study of T cell repertoires in ileal Crohn's disease. Clones were read by immunoSEQ multiplex PCR, and TCRdb kept only the in-frame ones, dropping some. The table lists 6,500 to 7,000 clones, around 80% of them singletons. The sequenced material came from ileal tissue. The receptors derive from an adult with Crohn's disease.

The chain is built from TRBV29-1 and TRBJ1-2, with D perhaps TRBD1 (6 bases). With 4 bases removed from V and 8 bases from J, the gap between germline ends came to 23 bases. The CDR3 contains 15 residues. The V gene's germline CDR1 is SQVTM and CDR2 ANQGSEA. The CDR3 DNA sequence: TGCAGCGTTGCCCCACAGGGACGGGTGAGAAAAGGCTACACCTTC. Its protein is CSVAPQGRVRKGYTF. The full variable domain, its missing parts supplied by reference TRBV29-1 and TRBJ1-2, is SAVISQKPSRDICQRGTSLTIQCQVDSQVTMMFWYRQQPGQSLTLIATANQGSEATYESGFVIDKFPISRPNLTFSTLTVSNMSPEDSSIYLCSVAPQGRVRKGYTFGSGTRLTVV.

The chain recombines TRBV27 with TRBJ1-5; TRBD1 aligns across 9 bases. The CDR3 is 15 residues long. Germline CDR1 MNHEY, CDR2 SMNVEV (reference sequence). V lost 5 bases to trimming and J lost 5 bases; unmatched junction nucleotides: 7. The CDR3 loop is CASSPDRGGDQPQHF. CDR3 nucleotides: TGTGCCAGCAGTCCGGACAGGGGAGGGGATCAGCCCCAGCATTTT.

The V gene is TRBV4-1, the J gene TRBJ2-3, with TRBD1 matching over 10 bases. The junction had 4 bases not matched to a gene; V was cut back by 4 bases and J by 0 bases. The CDR3 spans 16 residues. Germline-derived CDR1 and CDR2 are MGHRA and YSYEKL. The CDR3 DNA reads TGCGCCAGCAGCCTAAGGACAGGGGGAAGCACAGATACGCAGTATTTT. Translating gives CASSLRTGGSTDTQYF.

The chain links TRBV2 to TRBJ2-1; possibly TRBD1 for D (6 bases). The ends were cut back, 1 base at V and 1 base at J, with 17 bases in the middle. Germline V gene data show CDR1 as SNHLY and CDR2 as FYNNEI. This CDR3 comprises 18 residues. The CDR3 is CASSEGGHGVGSYNEQFF. In nucleotides, the CDR3 is TGTGCCAGCAGTGAAGGGGGACACGGGGTAGGGTCCTACAATGAGCAGTTCTTC.

The rearrangement joins TRBV5-5 to TRBJ2-7; 8 bases agree with TRBD2. This CDR3 spans 14 amino acids. Germline V gene sequence: CDR1 SGHKS, CDR2 YYEKEE (reference sequence). The ends lost 4 bases at V and 7 bases at J; junction bases unmatched: 10. This chain's CDR3 is CASSPWREDREQYF. CDR3 in DNA: TGTGCCAGCAGCCCGTGGCGGGAGGATAGGGAGCAGTACTTC. Using reference TRBV5-5 and TRBJ2-7 for the parts outside the CDR3, the full variable domain is DAGVTQSPTHLIKTRGQQVTLRCSPISGHKSVSWYQQVLGQGPQFIFQYYEKEERGRGNFPDRFSARQFPNYSSELNVNALLLGDSALYLCASSPWREDREQYFGPGTRLTVT.

The chain recombines TRBV5-1 with TRBJ1-1; 8 nucleotides match TRBD1. Germline CDR1 and CDR2: SGHRS and YFSETQ. Losses at the gene ends were 2 bases for V and 6 bases for J; bases not matched to a gene: 3. This CDR3 spans 13 amino acids. The CDR3 nucleotides read TGCGCCAGCAGCTTAGAACAGGGGGCTGAAGCTTTCTTT. This codes for CASSLEQGAEAFF.

V usage is TRBV6-6 and J usage is TRBJ2-3, with D tentatively TRBD1 (6 bases). Per the germline V gene, CDR1 is MNHNY and CDR2 is SVGAGI (reference sequence). Deletions cut 4 bases from V and 6 bases from J, with 14 bases between. The CDR3 has 14 amino acids. The CDR3 reads CASSLTGATDTQYF. Written as DNA, the CDR3 is TGTGCCAGCAGTTTGACAGGCGCTACGGATACGCAGTATTTT.

This chain uses TRBV7-9 with TRBJ1-6, with 8 bases fitting TRBD1. Trimming took 4 bases from V and 7 from J; bases not matched to a gene: 3. Germline CDR1 reads SEHNR; CDR2 reads FQNEAQ (reference sequence). This CDR3 region has 14 residues. CDR3 sequence: CASSSGQANSPLHF. For the CDR3, the DNA is TGTGCCAGCAGCTCGGGACAGGCCAATTCACCCCTCCACTTT. The full variable domain, in which reference TRBV7-9 and TRBJ1-6 provide the parts outside the CDR3, is DTGVSQNPRHKITKRGQNVTFRCDPISEHNRLYWYRQTLGQGPEFLTYFQNEAQLEKSRLLSDRFSAERPKGSFSTLEIQRTEQGDSAMYLCASSSGQANSPLHFGNGTRLTVT.

V and J are TRBV18 and TRBJ2-7, with TRBD1 identical over 11 bases. Germline CDR1 is KGHSH and CDR2 is LQKENI. J gave up 5 bases and V 3 bases, and 6 bases lay outside the gene matches. The CDR3 is 15 residues long. The CDR3, as DNA: TGTGCCAGCTCACCTCAGGGACAGGGGGTCCACGAGCAGTACTTC. Its translation: CASSPQGQGVHEQYF. The whole variable domain, remainder taken from reference TRBV18 and TRBJ2-7, is NAGVMQNPRHLVRRRGQEARLRCSPMKGHSHVYWYRQLPEEGLKFMVYLQKENIIDESGMPKERFSAEFPKEGPSILRIQQVVRGDSAAYFCASSPQGQGVHEQYFGPGTRLTVT.

This clone was observed a few times. The chain couples TRBV28 to TRBJ2-5; D perhaps matches TRBD2 (6 bases). V was cut by 1 base and J by 10 bases, with 22 bases left in between. In germline, CDR1 is MDHEN, CDR2 SYDVKM. CDR3 length equals 16 residues. The CDR3 bases are TGTGCCAGCAGTTTATATCTGTCTAGCGTAAGCAATGTCCAGTACTTC. Its protein product is CASSLYLSSVSNVQYF.

The V and J genes are TRBV5-8 and TRBJ2-1; 7 nucleotides agree with TRBD2. V shed 6 bases and J 6 bases; nucleotides not matched to a gene: 6. The length of the CDR3 is 13 residues. Germline values: CDR1 SGHTS, CDR2 YDEGEE. This CDR3 is CASKGLIGNEQFF. The CDR3 region has the DNA TGTGCCAGCAAGGGACTAATCGGCAATGAGCAGTTCTTC.

V usage is TRBV5-1 and J usage is TRBJ2-3; possibly TRBD1 for D (6 bases). CDR1 and CDR2 from the germline V gene are SGHRS and YFSETQ. Trimming took 2 bases from V and 1 from J, leaving 8 bases between them. The CDR3 length is 14 residues. The CDR3 nucleotides read TGCGCCAGCAGCTTAAACAGGGGCACAGATACGCAGTATTTT. Its translation is CASSLNRGTDTQYF.

V is TRBV7-6 and J is TRBJ2-7, with TRBD1 identical over 10 bases. Germline lookup yields CDR1 SGHVS and CDR2 FNYEAQ. V gave up 4 bases and J gave up 7 bases; unmatched junction bases: 10. The CDR3 has 15 residues. The CDR3 DNA sequence: TGTGCCAGCAGCTCCTCCGGGACAGGGGCCGGGGAGCAGTACTTC. Translation gives CASSSSGTGAGEQYF.

This clone was observed a few times. This chain joins TRBV28 and TRBJ1-1; D is undetermined. The CDR3 consists of 14 residues. V shed 2 bases and J shed 1 base, with 8 bases lying between them. Germline V gene sequence: CDR1 MDHEN, CDR2 SYDVKM. CDR3 in DNA: TGTGCCAGCAGTTTACTCCAGAAGAACACTGAAGCTTTCTTT. It specifies CASSLLQKNTEAFF.

The rearrangement uses TRBV27 and TRBJ2-5; D possibly corresponds to TRBD1 (5 bases). TRBJ2-7 explains the end of the DNA better; the J call may be wrong. This CDR3 is 14 amino acids long. CDR1 MNHEY and CDR2 SMNVEV come from the germline V gene (reference sequence). CDR3 bases: TGTGCCAGCAGTAAACAGGTGGTCGGCTACGAGCAGTACTTC. This translates into CASSKQVVGYEQYF.

J is TRBJ2-7 and V is TRBV2; the D is unclear. The germline gives CDR1 SNHLY, CDR2 FYNNEI. This CDR3 has 12 residues. V was pared by 8 bases and J by 0 bases, with 8 bases between. The CDR3 bases are TGTGCCAGCGGGCAGGCCTCCTACGAGCAGTACTTC. Amino acids: CASGQASYEQYF.

The V gene is TRBV9, the J gene TRBJ2-5; D not certain. The CDR3 loop spans 13 amino acids. Per germline, CDR1 SGDLS and CDR2 YYNGEE. Trimming shortened V by 7 bases and J by 3 bases, and 13 bases separated the two germline ends. The CDR3 nucleotides read TGTGCCAGCGAAAGTAAAGCTGAAGAGACCCAGTACTTC. Translated: CASESKAEETQYF. Using reference TRBV9 and TRBJ2-5 for the parts outside the CDR3, the full variable domain is DSGVTQTPKHLITATGQRVTLRCSPRSGDLSVYWYQQSLDQGLQFLIQYYNGEERAKGNILERFSAQQFPDLHSELNLSSLELGDSALYFCASESKAEETQYFGPGTRLLVL.

This clone was seen just once. The chain uses TRBV18 and TRBJ2-3; 7 nucleotides align to TRBD2. Trimming cost V 3 bases and J 3 bases; bases outside gene matches: 9. CDR3 size: 16 residues. CDR1 KGHSH and CDR2 LQKENI come from the germline V gene. The CDR3 loop is CASSPLWGGVTDTQYF. The CDR3 nucleotides read TGTGCCAGCTCACCTCTCTGGGGAGGGGTAACAGATACGCAGTATTTT.

The chain couples TRBV21-1 to TRBJ2-3; the table's D call, TRBD2, was not checked against the DNA. TRBV21-1 corresponds to a pseudogene. The CDR3 is made up of 19 amino acids. The CDR3 region is CASSKVGLAAREWKNTQYF. CDR3 sequence (DNA): TGTGCCAGCAGCAAAGTCGGACTAGCGGCTCGAGAGTGGAAAAATACGCAGTATTTT.

The chain employs TRBV4-3 and TRBJ1-2; D not certain. With 2 bases removed from V and 8 bases from J, the gap between germline ends came to 12 bases. The CDR3 is 13 amino acids. CDR1 LGHNA and CDR2 YSLEER come from the germline V gene. The CDR3 nucleotides read TGCGCCAGCAGCCAATCCGGGGTTGGCGGCTACACCTTC. Encoded protein: CASSQSGVGGYTF.

This rearrangement joins TRBV15 to TRBJ1-5; weak D call: TRBD1 (5 bases). This CDR3 is 16 amino acids long. Trimming stripped 0 bases from V and 6 bases from J, with 15 bases between. Germline CDR1 reads LNHNV; CDR2 reads YYDKDF (reference sequence). The DNA for the CDR3 is TGTGCCACCAGCAGAGATGAGGGACTCGGGGGTCAGCCCCAGCATTTT. It is translated as CATSRDEGLGGQPQHF. The entire variable domain, with the rest obtained from reference TRBV15 and TRBJ1-5, is as follows: DAMVIQNPRYQVTQFGKPVTLSCSQTLNHNVMYWYQQKSSQAPKLLFHYYDKDFNNEADTPDNFQSRRPNTSFCFLDIRSPGLGDTAMYLCATSRDEGLGGQPQHFGDGTRLSIL.

The CDR3 nucleotides are TGTGCCAGTTCGACAGGGGACTTCGCCAAAAACATTCAGTACTTC. Translated, it gives CASSTGDFAKNIQYF. The chain is built from TRBV19 and TRBJ2-4, with 8 bases lining up with TRBD1. V dropped 8 bases and J dropped 1; count of bases not matched to a gene: 7. Germline CDR1 LNHDA, CDR2 SQIVND (reference sequence). The CDR3 covers 15 residues.